Following are 14 T cell receptor beta chains from one sample sequenced in a study of cytomegalovirus exposure and HLA in healthy donors. 60 Vbeta and 13 Jbeta primers were used in PCR. The protocol was immunoSEQ multiplex PCR, while the TCRdb copy is restricted to in-frame clones and leaves out a portion. The data hold 150,000 to 200,000 clones, with around 86% observed a single time. Material: PBMCs. The receptor set was obtained from a woman in her late teens or twenties in good health and CMV-seronegative.

The J gene is TRBJ2-7, the V gene TRBV18; 8 nucleotides agree with TRBD2. Germline CDR1 and CDR2: KGHSH and LQKENI. The CDR3 covers 14 residues. V trimming: 2 bases; J trimming: 6 bases; junction bases outside the gene matches: 6. CDR3 nucleotides: TGTGCCAGCTCACCAGGAGCGGGAGCAGCCGAGCAGTACTTC. Amino acid sequence: CASSPGAGAAEQYF.

The chain couples TRBV5-4 to TRBJ2-1; weak D call: TRBD2 (7 bases). V dropped 5 bases and J dropped 1 base, with 13 bases sitting between them. Germline V gene data show CDR1 as SGHNT and CDR2 as YYREEE (reference sequence). The CDR3 consists of 15 residues. DNA for the CDR3: TGTGCCAGCAGTACCGGGGGGCCGTCCTACAATGAGCAGTTCTTC. The encoded protein is CASSTGGPSYNEQFF.

This rearrangement joins TRBV19 to TRBJ1-2, with TRBD1 matching over 8 bases. CDR3 size: 16 residues. Trimming at V came to 7 bases and at J to 4 bases, leaving 14 bases not matched to a gene. The germline CDR1 and CDR2 sequences are LNHDA and SQIVND (reference sequence). CDR3 DNA: TGTGCCAGTACCGTTGACCCGGGACAGGAGACCTATGGCTACACCTTC. The encoded protein is CASTVDPGQETYGYTF.

The chain couples TRBV2 to TRBJ1-4; TRBD1 agrees at 9 bases. The germline gives CDR1 SNHLY, CDR2 FYNNEI. The trim removed 6 bases at V and 13 bases at J, leaving 15 bases unmatched. This CDR3 has 15 residues. CDR3 in amino acids: CASSAPGQGGGGLFF. In DNA form, the CDR3 reads TGTGCCAGCAGCGCGCCGGGACAGGGTGGTGGCGGACTGTTTTTT.

As for this clone: The junction and the germline gene differ at one end; a read error may be behind it. The J gene is TRBJ2-3, the V gene TRBV7-7; 12 bases are shared with TRBD2. The CDR3 contains 16 residues. Germline V gene data show CDR1 as SSHAT and CDR2 as FNYEAQ (reference sequence). The CDR3 region has the DNA TGTGCTAGCAGCTCCTTGACTAGCGGGGGCGTAGATACGCAGTATTTT. As protein: CASSSLTSGGVDTQYF.

The chain combines TRBV9 with TRBJ2-7; a possible D gene is TRBD2 (5 bases). The CDR3 runs 14 residues. V was trimmed by 0 bases and J by 2 bases, leaving 9 bases between them. CDR1 SGDLS and CDR2 YYNGEE come from the germline V gene. CDR3 in amino acids: CASSVGGETYEQYF. The CDR3 coding sequence is TGTGCCAGCAGCGTAGGGGGAGAAACCTACGAGCAGTACTTC.

This chain links TRBV7-9 with TRBJ1-1, with D hard to call. The CDR3 covers 15 residues. V lost 3 bases to trimming and J lost 1 base, with 12 bases between them. CDR1 is SEHNR, CDR2 FQNEAQ, per germline (reference sequence). The CDR3 region has the DNA TGTGCCAGCAGCTTCAGGTTTACAGCGAACACTGAAGCTTTCTTT. This gives the protein CASSFRFTANTEAFF.

J is TRBJ2-1 and V is TRBV7-9; D ambiguous. This CDR3 has 15 residues. Trimming removed 4 bases at V and 3 bases at J, with 13 bases between. Germline-derived CDR1 and CDR2 are SEHNR and FQNEAQ (reference sequence). This CDR3 reads CASSSGSTYYNEQFF. The CDR3 DNA reads as TGTGCCAGCAGCTCCGGGTCAACGTACTACAATGAGCAGTTCTTC.

The rearrangement uses TRBV7-2 and TRBJ2-1; 10 nucleotides line up with TRBD1. The CDR3 loop spans 15 amino acids. Trimming at V came to 5 bases and at J to 5 bases, leaving 6 bases not matched to a gene. Germline V CDR1 and CDR2: SGHTA, FQGNSA. The CDR3 spells CASSMTGGGNNEQFF. The CDR3 DNA follows: TGTGCCAGCAGCATGACAGGGGGCGGGAACAATGAGCAGTTCTTC. Filled out from reference TRBV7-2 and TRBJ2-1, the complete variable domain reads GAGVSQSPSNKVTEKGKDVELRCDPISGHTALYWYRQSLGQGLEFLIYFQGNSAPDKSGLPSDRFSAERTGGSVSTLTIQRTQQEDSAVYLCASSMTGGGNNEQFFGPGTRLTVL.

The chain combines TRBV21-1 with TRBJ2-7; the D call in the table, TRBD2, was not verified against the DNA. TRBV21-1 is a known pseudogene. The CDR3 loop spans 14 amino acids. CDR3 sequence: CASSALACHCEQYF. The DNA of the CDR3 is TGTGCCAGCAGCGCACTAGCGTGTCACTGCGAGCAGTACTTC.

The V call is TRBV7-9, the J call TRBJ2-7; 11 positions match TRBD1. CDR1 is SEHNR, CDR2 FQNEAQ, per germline (reference sequence). CDR3 size: 13 residues. With V trimmed by 6 bases and J by 6 bases, 4 bases remained unmatched. Here the CDR3 reads CASRAGQGGEQYF. DNA for the CDR3: TGTGCCAGCAGAGCGGGACAGGGGGGCGAGCAGTACTTC.

Comment on this clone: Its ends do not fully match the called genes, so a read error is possible. The chain recombines TRBV7-9 with TRBJ2-1; 9 positions match TRBD1. The CDR3 contains 17 residues. In germline, CDR1 is SEHNR, CDR2 FQNEAQ (reference sequence). The CDR3 sequence is CSSSSPGVGQGYNEQFF. CDR3 in DNA: TGTTCCAGCAGCTCCCCCGGGGTGGGACAGGGCTACAATGAGCAGTTCTTC.

This clone has a handful of counts. The chain has TRBV29-1 and TRBJ1-1; 7 bases map to TRBD1. Per the germline V gene, CDR1 is SQVTM and CDR2 is ANQGSEA. This CDR3 comprises 13 residues. With 6 bases clipped from V and 0 bases from J, the junction kept 4 bases outside the gene matches. Here the CDR3 reads CSVGQLMNTEAFF. CDR3 sequence (DNA): TGCAGCGTGGGACAGCTCATGAACACTGAAGCTTTCTTT.

V usage is TRBV7-3 and J usage is TRBJ1-2; maybe TRBD1 (6 bases). The CDR3 runs 14 residues. Trimming removed 7 bases at V and 8 bases at J, with 20 bases between. Germline CDR1 is SGHTA and CDR2 is FQGTGA. The CDR3 sequence is CASKAAPQGTGYTF. The CDR3 DNA is TGTGCCAGCAAAGCAGCTCCCCAGGGGACCGGCTACACCTTC.